The 30 T cell receptor beta chains presented below share a single source sample, sequenced in a study of identical twins. Each CDR3 protein gets one entry after TCRdb re-called the 5' RACE reads with MiXCR. The sample carries about 500,000 distinct CDR3 sequences, 13% to 15% recorded once. Separately, the same data were catalogued under a study of yellow fever vaccine responses in identical twins.

The sample was CD4+ T cells sorted from blood. The receptor source for this set is a woman aged 18-29 years in good health.

This clonotype has just a few counts. The gene calls are TRBV4-3 and TRBJ2-7; no clear D. The CDR3 spans 16 residues. CDR1 and CDR2 (germline): LGHNA, YSLEER. V was trimmed by 2 bases and J by 3 bases, leaving 17 bases between them. This CDR3 is CASSQYPGPSNYEQYF. Here the CDR3 DNA reads TGCGCCAGCAGCCAATACCCAGGTCCAAGCAACTACGAGCAGTACTTC.

The chain has TRBV5-1 and TRBJ2-6; D tentatively fits TRBD1 or TRBD2 (7 bases each). The V gene's germline CDR1 is SGHRS and CDR2 YFSETQ. Trimming removed 3 bases from V and 4 bases from J, with 14 bases in between. The CDR3 is 16 amino acids. The CDR3 sequence is CASSSNRGGGANVLTF. The CDR3, as DNA: TGCGCCAGCAGCTCCAACAGGGGAGGGGGGGCCAACGTCCTGACTTTC. Full variable domain (remainder filled in from reference TRBV5-1 and TRBJ2-6): KAGVTQTPRYLIKTRGQQVTLSCSPISGHRSVSWYQQTPGQGLQFLFEYFSETQRNKGNFPGRFSGRQFSNSRSEMNVSTLELGDSALYLCASSSNRGGGANVLTFGAGSRLTVL.

As to this clonotype: This may come from a read error, since a much larger clone is one base off. The V gene is TRBV29-1, the J gene TRBJ2-4; D call uncertain. V gave up 4 bases and J gave up 0 bases, with 7 bases separating them. The germline gives CDR1 SQVTM, CDR2 ANQGSEA. CDR3 length: 13 residues. CDR3 in amino acids: CSVAVLAKNIQYF. The CDR3 coding sequence is TGCAGCGTTGCCGTTCTAGCCAAAAACATTCAGTACTTC.

The rearrangement uses TRBV28 and TRBJ2-6; D may match TRBD1 or TRBD2 (6 bases each). Germline CDR1 is MDHEN and CDR2 is SYDVKM. The length of the CDR3 is 18 residues. The germline V and J ends were trimmed by 7 bases and 1 base, with 20 bases remaining between them. The CDR3 is CASTLVGGLGSGANVLTF. CDR3 bases: TGTGCCAGCACCCTAGTTGGGGGGCTTGGGTCTGGGGCCAACGTCCTGACTTTC.

The chain combines TRBV14 with TRBJ2-7; the match to TRBD1 covers 7 bases. From germline, CDR1 is SGHDN and CDR2 FVKESK. This CDR3 is built from 18 residues. Trimming took 3 bases from V and 2 from J; bases not matched to a gene: 16. The CDR3 is CASSHTARLRDRPYEQYF. The CDR3 nucleotides are TGTGCCAGCAGCCATACCGCCCGCCTCCGGGACAGACCCTACGAGCAGTACTTC.

The chain links TRBV28 to TRBJ2-2; perhaps TRBD2 as D (6 bases). Trimming left V 8 bases short and J 7 bases short, with 8 bases between. The CDR3 is 11 amino acids. Germline V gene data show CDR1 as MDHEN and CDR2 as SYDVKM. The CDR3 here is CASGGFGELFF. The CDR3 DNA follows: TGTGCCAGCGGGGGGTTCGGGGAGCTGTTTTTT.

A few counts support this clonotype. The V gene is TRBV20-1, the J gene TRBJ2-3; the match to TRBD2 covers 8 bases. Germline V gene lookup returns CDR1 DFQATT and CDR2 SNEGSKA (reference sequence). This CDR3 has 16 amino acids. V was pared by 3 bases and J by 2 bases, with 10 bases of the junction left unmatched. CDR3: CSASLFGGGNTDTQYF. The CDR3 bases are TGCAGTGCTAGCCTTTTTGGCGGGGGGAACACAGATACGCAGTATTTT.

In this sample, this clonotype turned up many times. This rearrangement joins TRBV29-1 to TRBJ2-1; 8 nucleotides align to TRBD2. From germline, CDR1 is SQVTM and CDR2 ANQGSEA. Losses at the gene ends were 0 bases for V and 6 bases for J; bases not matched to a gene: 7. The CDR3 loop spans 15 amino acids. The CDR3 sequence: CSVEDLTGLGNEQFF. For the CDR3, the DNA is TGCAGCGTTGAAGATCTGACGGGACTAGGCAATGAGCAGTTCTTC.

CDR3: CASSAFRGTSGTDTQYF. The CDR3 DNA sequence: TGTGCCAGCAGCGCTTTTCGAGGGACTAGCGGCACAGATACGCAGTATTTT. This chain joins TRBV3-1 and TRBJ2-3, with 10 nucleotides matching TRBD2. The CDR3 is made up of 17 amino acids. Germline lookup yields CDR1 LGHDT and CDR2 YNNKEL (reference sequence). Germline trimming cut 5 bases from V and 1 base from J; bases unmatched to any gene: 9.

Only a few counts were recorded for this clonotype. The rearrangement joins TRBV5-5 to TRBJ2-7; 7 bases are a match to TRBD1. Trimming cost V 4 bases and J 1 base; bases outside gene matches: 11. Germline V gene lookup returns CDR1 SGHKS and CDR2 YYEKEE (reference sequence). The CDR3 totals 16 residues. In DNA, the CDR3 is TGTGCCAGCAGCCGGACAGGCCTATCGCAGTCCTACGAGCAGTACTTC. It translates to CASSRTGLSQSYEQYF.

The genes are TRBV20-1 and TRBJ1-5, with 7 positions matching TRBD1. V was pared by 2 bases and J by 7 bases, with 8 bases of the junction left unmatched. The CDR3 contains 14 residues. Germline V gene data show CDR1 as DFQATT and CDR2 as SNEGSKA (reference sequence). CDR3 residues: CSARQRTGQQPQHF. CDR3 DNA: TGCAGTGCTAGACAAAGGACAGGCCAGCAGCCCCAGCATTTT.

The chain joins TRBV29-1 to TRBJ2-1; maybe TRBD2 (6 bases). The CDR3 runs 12 residues. With 5 bases removed from V and 5 bases from J, the gap between germline ends came to 10 bases. From germline, CDR1 is SQVTM and CDR2 ANQGSEA. CDR3 DNA: TGCAGCGTTAGTTGGGGGGACAATGAGCAGTTCTTC. This translates into CSVSWGDNEQFF.

The V gene is TRBV9, the J gene TRBJ2-3; TRBD1 matches at 9 bases. CDR1 SGDLS and CDR2 YYNGEE come from the germline V gene. This CDR3 comprises 18 residues. Trimming cost V 0 bases and J 4 bases; bases outside gene matches: 12. The CDR3 DNA sequence: TGTGCCAGCAGCGTAGTGGGGACAGGGAGAGTAAGCGCAGATACGCAGTATTTT. This sequence encodes CASSVVGTGRVSADTQYF. Full variable domain (missing parts from reference TRBV9 and TRBJ2-3): DSGVTQTPKHLITATGQRVTLRCSPRSGDLSVYWYQQSLDQGLQFLIQYYNGEERAKGNILERFSAQQFPDLHSELNLSSLELGDSALYFCASSVVGTGRVSADTQYFGPGTRLTVL.

This chain links TRBV11-2 with TRBJ2-3; 12 positions match TRBD2. CDR1 is SGHAT, CDR2 FQNNGV, per germline. V lost 1 base and J lost 2; bases outside the gene matches: 10. The CDR3 runs 19 residues. The CDR3 nucleotides are TGTGCCAGCAGCTTAGTTCCACTAGCGGGGGGTAAATACACAGATACGCAGTATTTT. Its protein product is CASSLVPLAGGKYTDTQYF.

The rearrangement joins TRBV25-1 to TRBJ1-3; D is perhaps TRBD1 (6 bases). The V gene lost 5 bases and the J gene lost 0 bases, with 8 bases spanning the gap. This CDR3 contains 14 residues. Germline CDR1 and CDR2: MGHDK and SYGVNS. The CDR3 region has the DNA TGTGCCAGCAGTATACAGGGCTCTGGAAACACCATATATTTT. Its protein product is CASSIQGSGNTIYF.

This clonotype was seen a handful of times. The chain is built from TRBV3-1 and TRBJ2-7, with 11 bases fitting TRBD1. There are 14 residues in the CDR3. The V and J ends lost 5 bases and 3 bases, in that order; junction bases with no gene match: 3. Germline V gene lookup returns CDR1 LGHDT and CDR2 YNNKEL (reference sequence). The CDR3 here is CASSGQGAIYEQYF. In nucleotides, the CDR3 is TGTGCCAGCAGCGGACAGGGGGCGATCTACGAGCAGTACTTC.

This clonotype was seen a few times. The rearrangement links TRBV20-1 to TRBJ2-1; no clear D. The CDR3 is 10 residues long. Germline CDR1 is DFQATT and CDR2 is SNEGSKA (reference sequence). V shed 4 bases and J shed 6 bases, with 4 bases lying between them. Written as DNA, the CDR3 is TGCAGTGCTACGGTCAATGAGCAGTTCTTC. Amino acid sequence: CSATVNEQFF.

The chain combines TRBV10-3 with TRBJ2-5; D unclear. Deletions cut 2 bases from V and 2 bases from J, with 12 bases between. Germline V lookup: CDR1 ENHRY, CDR2 SYGVKD. The CDR3 loop spans 15 amino acids. This chain's CDR3 is CAISESLHGQETQYF. The CDR3 nucleotides are TGTGCCATCAGTGAGAGTCTCCACGGGCAAGAGACCCAGTACTTC.

The chain uses TRBV5-1 and TRBJ1-6; D may be TRBD1 (5 bases). Germline assignment: CDR1 SGHRS and CDR2 YFSETQ. The germline V and J ends were trimmed by 4 bases and 5 bases, with 16 bases remaining between them. There are 16 residues in the CDR3. The DNA for the CDR3 is TGCGCCAGCAGCAGGACCGGGACGTCGGATAATTCACCCCTCCACTTT. This codes for CASSRTGTSDNSPLHF.

With regard to this clonotype: At one end, the junction sequence differs from germline, possibly due to a read error. This sequence joins TRBV20-1 and TRBJ2-5; 8 nucleotides align to TRBD2. Germline V CDR1 and CDR2: DFQATT, SNEGSKA (reference sequence). CDR3 length: 16 residues. The CDR3 loop reads CCARLGGTSYQETQYF. CDR3 nucleotide sequence: TGCTGTGCTAGACTAGGGGGGACTAGTTACCAAGAGACCCAGTACTTC.

This chain connects TRBV12-3 or TRBV12-4 to TRBJ2-7; the match to TRBD1 covers 7 bases. The ends lost 6 bases at V and 7 bases at J; junction bases unmatched: 9. The CDR3 has 13 residues. CDR3 nucleotides: TGTGCCAGCAGCCAACAGGGGAGTCGGGAGCAGTACTTC. Protein sequence: CASSQQGSREQYF.

The CDR3 spells CASSLDGMGETQYF. The CDR3 region has the DNA TGTGCCAGCAGCTTAGATGGGATGGGGGAGACCCAGTACTTC. The chain couples TRBV11-2 to TRBJ2-5; no clear D. Germline V gene sequence: CDR1 SGHAT, CDR2 FQNNGV. V was shortened by 0 bases and J by 5 bases, with 10 bases between the two germline ends. The CDR3 spans 14 residues.

This clonotype came up a few times. The chain uses TRBV7-8 and TRBJ2-1; unclear D gene. This CDR3 is 13 amino acids long. Germline V gene sequence: CDR1 SGHVS, CDR2 FQNEAQ. The V gene lost 4 bases and the J gene lost 8 bases, with 12 bases spanning the gap. CDR3 sequence: CASSSTLLDEQFF. CDR3 sequence (DNA): TGTGCCAGCAGCTCGACACTATTGGATGAGCAGTTCTTC.

The chain has TRBV5-1 and TRBJ2-7; 7 bases map to TRBD2. The CDR3 is made up of 15 amino acids. Germline-derived CDR1 and CDR2 are SGHRS and YFSETQ. J was trimmed by 5 bases and V by 2 bases; bases with no gene match: 10. CDR3 coding DNA: TGCGCCAGCAGCTTACGAGCGGGAACGGGACACGAGCAGTACTTC. This translates into CASSLRAGTGHEQYF.

This clonotype has only a few counts. This chain links TRBV11-2 with TRBJ1-1; D gene uncertain. Trimming took 5 bases from V and 1 from J, leaving 11 bases between them. The CDR3 runs 14 residues. Per the germline V gene, CDR1 is SGHAT and CDR2 is FQNNGV. The CDR3 bases are TGTGCCAGCAGCCCTGCTAACAGGAACACTGAAGCTTTCTTT. Its translation: CASSPANRNTEAFF.

V usage is TRBV6-5 and J usage is TRBJ2-1; no clear D gene. This CDR3 is 12 amino acids long. Germline CDR1 reads MNHEY; CDR2 reads SVGAGI. V lost 6 bases and J lost 6, with 9 bases in between. This chain's CDR3 is CASRADLNEQFF. The CDR3 nucleotides are TGTGCCAGCAGGGCGGACCTCAATGAGCAGTTCTTC.

The table lists this clonotype with many counts. This rearrangement joins TRBV6-5 to TRBJ2-2; 7 bases agree with TRBD2. CDR1 is MNHEY and CDR2 is SVGAGI in the germline V gene. The CDR3 spans 15 residues. J lost 4 bases, V lost 2 bases, and 4 bases had no gene match. This CDR3 is CASSYIPGGTGELFF. The CDR3 DNA is TGTGCCAGCAGTTACATTCCGGGGGGCACCGGGGAGCTGTTTTTT.

The genes are TRBV18 and TRBJ1-2, with TRBD1 identical over 7 bases. CDR3 size: 15 residues. Germline CDR1 and CDR2: KGHSH and LQKENI. V lost 0 bases, J lost 6 bases, and 7 bases stayed unmatched. The CDR3 is CASSPPMPGGDGYTF. The CDR3 coding sequence is TGTGCCAGCTCACCACCGATGCCAGGGGGTGATGGCTACACCTTC.

This chain links TRBV6-1 with TRBJ2-3; 10 nucleotides line up with TRBD2. The CDR3 has 15 residues. With V trimmed by 3 bases and J by 6 bases, 6 bases remained unmatched. The germline CDR1 and CDR2 sequences are MNHNS and SASEGT. The chain's CDR3 is CASSDPSGGSDTQYF. CDR3 in DNA: TGTGCCAGCAGTGACCCTAGCGGGGGTTCGGATACGCAGTATTTT.

V is TRBV20-1 and J is TRBJ2-1; 15 nucleotides agree with TRBD2. The CDR3 spans 15 residues. Germline CDR1 and CDR2: DFQATT and SNEGSKA (reference sequence). Losses at the gene ends were 4 bases for V and 9 bases for J; bases not matched to a gene: 7. The CDR3 here is CSATAGTSGRSEQFF. The CDR3 DNA reads TGCAGTGCTACCGCCGGGACTAGCGGGAGGTCTGAGCAGTTCTTC.